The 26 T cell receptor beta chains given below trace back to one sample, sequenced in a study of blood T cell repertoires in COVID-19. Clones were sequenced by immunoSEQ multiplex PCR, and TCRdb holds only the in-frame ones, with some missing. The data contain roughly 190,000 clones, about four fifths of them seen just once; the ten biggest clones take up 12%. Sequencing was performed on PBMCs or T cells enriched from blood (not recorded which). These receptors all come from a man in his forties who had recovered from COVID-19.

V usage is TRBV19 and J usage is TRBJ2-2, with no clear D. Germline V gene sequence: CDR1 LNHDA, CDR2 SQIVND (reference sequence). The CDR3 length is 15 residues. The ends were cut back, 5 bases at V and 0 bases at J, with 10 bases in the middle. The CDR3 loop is CASSWYSPNTGELFF. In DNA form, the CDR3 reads TGTGCCAGTAGTTGGTACTCCCCGAACACCGGGGAGCTGTTTTTT.

CDR3 bases: TGTGCCAGCGCACACCCAGACAGGGGGCGGGAAGGCTACACCTTC. Residues: CASAHPDRGREGYTF. The chain uses TRBV7-3 and TRBJ1-2; 10 positions agree with TRBD1. V lost 8 bases to trimming and J lost 8 bases; unmatched junction nucleotides: 14. CDR3 length: 15 amino acids. Germline V lookup: CDR1 SGHTA, CDR2 FQGTGA.

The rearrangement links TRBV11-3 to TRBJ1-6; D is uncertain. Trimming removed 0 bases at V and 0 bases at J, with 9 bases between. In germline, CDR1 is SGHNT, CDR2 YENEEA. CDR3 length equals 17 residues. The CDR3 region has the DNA TGTGCCAGCAGCTTAGAATTTCGGAGCTCCTATAATTCACCCCTCCACTTT. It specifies CASSLEFRSSYNSPLHF.

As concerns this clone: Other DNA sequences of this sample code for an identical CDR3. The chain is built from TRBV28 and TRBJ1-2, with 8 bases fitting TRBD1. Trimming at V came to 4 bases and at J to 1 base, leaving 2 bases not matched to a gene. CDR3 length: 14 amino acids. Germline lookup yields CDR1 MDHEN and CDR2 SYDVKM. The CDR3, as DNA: TGTGCCAGCAGTTCAGGGGGCGGTAACTATGGCTACACCTTC. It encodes CASSSGGGNYGYTF.

This CDR3 reads CASRHPRTGLTGELFF. The CDR3 region has the DNA TGTGCCAGCAGGCATCCAAGGACAGGGCTGACCGGGGAGCTGTTTTTT. The chain uses TRBV28 and TRBJ2-2; TRBD1 matches 8 bases. V lost 6 bases and J lost 5; bases outside the gene matches: 11. From germline, CDR1 is MDHEN and CDR2 SYDVKM. The CDR3 contains 16 residues.

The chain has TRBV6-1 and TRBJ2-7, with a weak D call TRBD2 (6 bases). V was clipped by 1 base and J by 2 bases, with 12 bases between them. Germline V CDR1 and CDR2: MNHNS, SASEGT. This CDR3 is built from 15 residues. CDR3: CASSEEEGYTYEQYV. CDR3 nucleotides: TGTGCCAGCAGTGAAGAGGAGGGCTACACCTACGAGCAGTACGTC.

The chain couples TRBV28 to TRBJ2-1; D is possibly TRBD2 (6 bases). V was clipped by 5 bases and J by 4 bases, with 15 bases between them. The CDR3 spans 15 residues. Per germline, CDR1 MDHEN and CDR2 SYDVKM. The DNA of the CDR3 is TGTGCCAGCAGTCCCCGGGGGAACCAGTACAATGAGCAGTTCTTC. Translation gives CASSPRGNQYNEQFF.

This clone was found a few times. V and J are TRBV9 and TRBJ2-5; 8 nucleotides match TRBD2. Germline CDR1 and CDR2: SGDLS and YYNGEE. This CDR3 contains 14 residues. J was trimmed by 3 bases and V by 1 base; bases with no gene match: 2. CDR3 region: CASSVQLAEETQYF. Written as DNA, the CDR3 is TGTGCCAGCAGCGTACAACTAGCGGAAGAGACCCAGTACTTC. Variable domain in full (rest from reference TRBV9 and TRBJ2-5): DSGVTQTPKHLITATGQRVTLRCSPRSGDLSVYWYQQSLDQGLQFLIQYYNGEERAKGNILERFSAQQFPDLHSELNLSSLELGDSALYFCASSVQLAEETQYFGPGTRLLVL.

The CDR3 reads CASSLSGQTLAGRETQYF. CDR3 coding DNA: TGTGCCAGCAGCTTATCGGGACAGACTCTAGCGGGAAGAGAGACCCAGTACTTC. The chain uses TRBV11-2 and TRBJ2-5; TRBD2 matches at 9 bases. Trimming cost V 2 bases and J 4 bases; bases outside gene matches: 14. Germline V gene sequence: CDR1 SGHAT, CDR2 FQNNGV. This CDR3 is 18 amino acids long.

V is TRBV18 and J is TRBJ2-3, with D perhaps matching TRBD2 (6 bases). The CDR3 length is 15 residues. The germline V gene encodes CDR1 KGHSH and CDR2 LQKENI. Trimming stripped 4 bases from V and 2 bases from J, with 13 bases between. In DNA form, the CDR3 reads TGTGCCAGCTCACGACCGGGACTCTACACAGATACGCAGTATTTT. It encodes CASSRPGLYTDTQYF.

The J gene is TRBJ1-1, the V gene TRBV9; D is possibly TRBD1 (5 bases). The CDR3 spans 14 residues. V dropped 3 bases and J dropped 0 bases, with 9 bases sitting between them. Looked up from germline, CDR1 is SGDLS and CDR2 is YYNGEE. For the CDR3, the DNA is TGTGCCAGCAGCGACTCGGGGGTGAACACTGAAGCTTTCTTT. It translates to CASSDSGVNTEAFF.

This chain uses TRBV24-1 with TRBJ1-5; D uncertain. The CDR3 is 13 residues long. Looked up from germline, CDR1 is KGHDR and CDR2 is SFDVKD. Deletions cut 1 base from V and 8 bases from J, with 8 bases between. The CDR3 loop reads CATSDFPYKPQHF. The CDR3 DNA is TGTGCCACCAGTGATTTCCCTTATAAGCCCCAGCATTTT.

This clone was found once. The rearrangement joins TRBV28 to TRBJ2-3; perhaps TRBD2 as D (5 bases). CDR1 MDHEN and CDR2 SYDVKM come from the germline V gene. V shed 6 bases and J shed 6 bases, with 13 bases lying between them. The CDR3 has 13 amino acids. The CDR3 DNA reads TGTGCCAGCAGAGGACTGGGAAGGGATACGCAGTATTTT. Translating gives CASRGLGRDTQYF.

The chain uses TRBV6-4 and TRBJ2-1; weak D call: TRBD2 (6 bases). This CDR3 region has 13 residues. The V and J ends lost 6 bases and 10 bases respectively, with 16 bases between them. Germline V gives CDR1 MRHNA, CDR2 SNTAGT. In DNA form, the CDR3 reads TGTGCCAGCAGCGCAGTAGTGGGACTCGAGCAGTTCTTC. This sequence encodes CASSAVVGLEQFF.

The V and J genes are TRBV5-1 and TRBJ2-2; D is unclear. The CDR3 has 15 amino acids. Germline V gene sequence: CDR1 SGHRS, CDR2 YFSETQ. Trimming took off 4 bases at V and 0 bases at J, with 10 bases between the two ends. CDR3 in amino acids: CASSLDPSNTGELFF. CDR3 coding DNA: TGCGCCAGCAGCCTGGATCCTTCGAACACCGGGGAGCTGTTTTTT. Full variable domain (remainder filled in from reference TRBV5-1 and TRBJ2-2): KAGVTQTPRYLIKTRGQQVTLSCSPISGHRSVSWYQQTPGQGLQFLFEYFSETQRNKGNFPGRFSGRQFSNSRSEMNVSTLELGDSALYLCASSLDPSNTGELFFGEGSRLTVL.

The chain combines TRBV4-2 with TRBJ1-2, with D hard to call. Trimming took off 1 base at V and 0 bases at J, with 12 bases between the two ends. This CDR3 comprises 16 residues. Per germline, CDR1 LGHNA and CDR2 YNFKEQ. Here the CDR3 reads CASSQVSDLANYGYTF. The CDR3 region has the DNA TGTGCCAGCAGCCAAGTTTCAGACTTAGCTAACTATGGCTACACCTTC.

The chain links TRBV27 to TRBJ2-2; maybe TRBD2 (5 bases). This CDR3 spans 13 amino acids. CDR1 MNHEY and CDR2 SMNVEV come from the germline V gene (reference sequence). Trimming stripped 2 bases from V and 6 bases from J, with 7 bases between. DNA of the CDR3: TGTGCCAGCAGTTTAAGAGGGTCCGGGGAGCTGTTTTTT. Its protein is CASSLRGSGELFF.

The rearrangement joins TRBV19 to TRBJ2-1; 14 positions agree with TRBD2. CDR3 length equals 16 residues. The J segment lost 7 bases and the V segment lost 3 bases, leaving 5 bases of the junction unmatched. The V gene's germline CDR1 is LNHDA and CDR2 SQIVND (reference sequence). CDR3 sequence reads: CASSILTSGRGNEQFF. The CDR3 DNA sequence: TGTGCCAGTAGTATCCTGACTAGCGGGAGGGGGAATGAGCAGTTCTTC. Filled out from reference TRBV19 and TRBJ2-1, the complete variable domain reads DGGITQSPKYLFRKEGQNVTLSCEQNLNHDAMYWYRQDPGQGLRLIYYSQIVNDFQKGDIAEGYSVSREKKESFPLTVTSAQKNPTAFYLCASSILTSGRGNEQFFGPGTRLTVL.

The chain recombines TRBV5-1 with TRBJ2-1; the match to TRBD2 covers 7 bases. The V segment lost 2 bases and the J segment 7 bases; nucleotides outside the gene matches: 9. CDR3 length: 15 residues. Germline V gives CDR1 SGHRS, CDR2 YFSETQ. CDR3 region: CASSFSAGVTNEQFF. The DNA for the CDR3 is TGCGCCAGCAGCTTTTCGGCGGGAGTTACTAATGAGCAGTTCTTC.

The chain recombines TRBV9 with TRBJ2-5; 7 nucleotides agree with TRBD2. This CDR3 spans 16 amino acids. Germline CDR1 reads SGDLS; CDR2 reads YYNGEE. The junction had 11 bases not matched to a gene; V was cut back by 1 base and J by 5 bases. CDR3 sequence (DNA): TGTGCCAGCAGCGTATGGTCAGGCGGGCGGGAGGAGACCCAGTACTTC. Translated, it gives CASSVWSGGREETQYF.

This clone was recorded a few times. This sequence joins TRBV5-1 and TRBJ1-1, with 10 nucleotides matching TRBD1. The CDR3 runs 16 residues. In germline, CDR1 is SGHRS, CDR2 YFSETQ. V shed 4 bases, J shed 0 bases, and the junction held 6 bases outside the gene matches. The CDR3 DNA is TGCGCCAGCAGCCCGGGACAGGGGAACATGAACACTGAAGCTTTCTTT. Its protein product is CASSPGQGNMNTEAFF.

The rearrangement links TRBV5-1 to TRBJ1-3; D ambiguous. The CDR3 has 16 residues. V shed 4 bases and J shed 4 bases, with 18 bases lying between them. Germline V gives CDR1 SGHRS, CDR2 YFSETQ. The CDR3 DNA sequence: TGCGCCAGCAGCCCGGCGGCAGATAGAATAGGAAACACCATATATTTT. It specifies CASSPAADRIGNTIYF.

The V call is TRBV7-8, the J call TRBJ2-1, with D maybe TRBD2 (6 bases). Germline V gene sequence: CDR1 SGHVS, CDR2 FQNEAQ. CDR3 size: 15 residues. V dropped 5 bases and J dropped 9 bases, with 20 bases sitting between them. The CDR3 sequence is CASSAMGGTSLEQFF. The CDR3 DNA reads TGTGCCAGCAGCGCCATGGGCGGGACCTCCCTTGAGCAGTTCTTC.

The CDR3 here is CASSAGTGNQPQHF. Here the CDR3 DNA reads TGTGCCAGCAGCGCCGGGACAGGGAATCAGCCCCAGCATTTT. The J gene is TRBJ1-5, the V gene TRBV7-8; TRBD1 aligns across 9 bases. This CDR3 spans 14 amino acids. Germline CDR1 is SGHVS and CDR2 is FQNEAQ. V gave up 5 bases and J gave up 4 bases; unmatched junction bases: 3.

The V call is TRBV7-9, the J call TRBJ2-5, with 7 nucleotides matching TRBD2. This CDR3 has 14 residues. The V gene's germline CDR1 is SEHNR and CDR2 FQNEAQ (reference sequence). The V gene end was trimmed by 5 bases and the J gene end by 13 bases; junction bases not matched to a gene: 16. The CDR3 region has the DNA TGTGCCAGCAGCCCTATCCAGGGCGGGAGCCGTTTGTACTTC. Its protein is CASSPIQGGSRLYF.

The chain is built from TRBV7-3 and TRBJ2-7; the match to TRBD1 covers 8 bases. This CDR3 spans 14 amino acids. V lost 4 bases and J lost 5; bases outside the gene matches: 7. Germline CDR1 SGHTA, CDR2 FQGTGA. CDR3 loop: CASSSRTGKDEQYF. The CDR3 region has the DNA TGTGCCAGCAGCTCCCGGACAGGGAAGGACGAGCAGTACTTC.